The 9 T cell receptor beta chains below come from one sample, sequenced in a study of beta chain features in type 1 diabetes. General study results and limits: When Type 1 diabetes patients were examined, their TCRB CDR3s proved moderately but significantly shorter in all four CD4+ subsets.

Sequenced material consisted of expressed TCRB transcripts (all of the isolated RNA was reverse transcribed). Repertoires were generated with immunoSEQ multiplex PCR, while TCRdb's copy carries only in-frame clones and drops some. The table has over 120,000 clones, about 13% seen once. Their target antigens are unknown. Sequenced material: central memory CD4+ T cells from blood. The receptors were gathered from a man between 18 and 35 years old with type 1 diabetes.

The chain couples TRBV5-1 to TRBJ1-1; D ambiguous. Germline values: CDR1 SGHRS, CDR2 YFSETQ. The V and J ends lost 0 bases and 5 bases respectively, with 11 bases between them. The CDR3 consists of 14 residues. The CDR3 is CASSLAEIETEAFF. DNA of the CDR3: TGCGCCAGCAGCTTGGCCGAGATAGAAACTGAAGCTTTCTTT.

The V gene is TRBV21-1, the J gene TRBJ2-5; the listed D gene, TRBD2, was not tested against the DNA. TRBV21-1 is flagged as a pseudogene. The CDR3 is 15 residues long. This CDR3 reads CASSKWEGDLETQYF. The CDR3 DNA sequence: TGTGCCAGCAGCAAATGGGAGGGGGACCTAGAGACCCAGTACTTC.

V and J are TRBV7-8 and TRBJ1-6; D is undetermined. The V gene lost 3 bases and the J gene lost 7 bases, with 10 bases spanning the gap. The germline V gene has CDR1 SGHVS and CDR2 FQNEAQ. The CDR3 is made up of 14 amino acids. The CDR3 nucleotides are TGTGCCAGCAGCTTCGGTCAGGAGAATTCACCCCTCCACTTT. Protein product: CASSFGQENSPLHF.

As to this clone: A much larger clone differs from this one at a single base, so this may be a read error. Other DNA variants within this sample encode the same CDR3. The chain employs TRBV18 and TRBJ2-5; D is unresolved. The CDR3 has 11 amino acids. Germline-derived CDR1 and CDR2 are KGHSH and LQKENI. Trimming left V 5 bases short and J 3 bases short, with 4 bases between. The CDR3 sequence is CASSSKETQYF. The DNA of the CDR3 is TGTGCCAGCTCATCCAAAGAGACCCAGTACTTC.

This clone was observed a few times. The CDR3 here is CASSPTGPRENYGYTF. CDR3 bases: TGTGCCAGCTCACCGACAGGGCCAAGGGAGAACTATGGCTACACCTTC. The V call is TRBV18, the J call TRBJ1-2; 7 nucleotides align to TRBD1. The CDR3 totals 16 residues. The V segment lost 3 bases and the J segment 2 bases; nucleotides outside the gene matches: 9. Germline V CDR1 and CDR2: KGHSH, LQKENI.

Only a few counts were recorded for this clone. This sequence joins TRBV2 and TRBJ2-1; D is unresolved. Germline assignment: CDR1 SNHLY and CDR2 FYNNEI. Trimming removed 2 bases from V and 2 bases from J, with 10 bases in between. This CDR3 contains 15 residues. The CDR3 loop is CASSETGFAYNEQFF. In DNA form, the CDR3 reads TGTGCCAGCAGTGAAACTGGGTTCGCCTACAATGAGCAGTTCTTC.

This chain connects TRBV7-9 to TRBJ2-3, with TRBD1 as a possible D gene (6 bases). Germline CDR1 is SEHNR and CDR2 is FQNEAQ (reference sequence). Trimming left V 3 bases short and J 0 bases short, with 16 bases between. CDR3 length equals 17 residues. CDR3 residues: CASSFGMGAPSTDTQYF. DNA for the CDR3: TGTGCCAGCAGCTTTGGTATGGGGGCCCCTAGCACAGATACGCAGTATTTT.

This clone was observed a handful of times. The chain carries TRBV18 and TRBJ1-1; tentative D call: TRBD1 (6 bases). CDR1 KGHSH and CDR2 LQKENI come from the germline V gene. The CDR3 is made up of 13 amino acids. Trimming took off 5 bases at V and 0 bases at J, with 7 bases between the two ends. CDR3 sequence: CASSGQLNTEAFF. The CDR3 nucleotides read TGTGCCAGCTCAGGACAGCTGAACACTGAAGCTTTCTTT. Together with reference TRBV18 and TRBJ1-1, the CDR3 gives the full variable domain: NAGVMQNPRHLVRRRGQEARLRCSPMKGHSHVYWYRQLPEEGLKFMVYLQKENIIDESGMPKERFSAEFPKEGPSILRIQQVVRGDSAAYFCASSGQLNTEAFFGQGTRLTVV.

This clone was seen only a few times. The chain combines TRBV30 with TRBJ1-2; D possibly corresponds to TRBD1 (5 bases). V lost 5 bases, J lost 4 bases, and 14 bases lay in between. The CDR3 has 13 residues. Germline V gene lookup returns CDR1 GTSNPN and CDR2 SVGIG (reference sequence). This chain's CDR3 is CAWGWAGPYGYTF. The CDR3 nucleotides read TGTGCCTGGGGATGGGCAGGGCCCTATGGCTACACCTTC.